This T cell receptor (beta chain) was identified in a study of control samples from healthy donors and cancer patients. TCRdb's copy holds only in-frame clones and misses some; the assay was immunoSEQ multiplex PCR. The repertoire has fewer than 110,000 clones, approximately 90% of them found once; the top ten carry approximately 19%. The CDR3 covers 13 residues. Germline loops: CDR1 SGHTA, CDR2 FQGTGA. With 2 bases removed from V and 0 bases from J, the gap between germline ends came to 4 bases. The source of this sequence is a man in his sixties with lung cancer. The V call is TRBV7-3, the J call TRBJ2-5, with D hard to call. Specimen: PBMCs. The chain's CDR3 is CASSLENQETQYF. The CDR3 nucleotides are TGTGCCAGCAGCTTAGAAAACCAAGAGACCCAGTACTTC.